The rows below give T cell receptor beta chains drawn from one sample of a study of CD8 T cells in Susac syndrome. Each CDR3 protein gets one entry after TCRdb re-called the immunoSEQ multiplex PCR reads with MiXCR. The top ten hold 0.087% of the sample, which has roughly 190,000 distinct CDR3 sequences, over 75% seen once. The specimen was CD4+ T cells from PBMCs. These receptors originate from a human donor with Susac syndrome. Both conserved end residues are part of each CDR3.

j_call	v_call	cdr3_aa
TRBJ2-7	TRBV5-1	CASSLLLGTGDEQYF
TRBJ2-3	TRBV6-5	CASSYQDSTDTQYF
TRBJ2-1	TRBV28	CASSPEDRAWSEQFF
TRBJ1-5	TRBV6-5	CASRRTGSGPQHF
TRBJ2-3	TRBV4-1	CASRETSPDTQYF
TRBJ2-7	TRBV24-1	CATSEGDRLSYEQYF
TRBJ2-7	TRBV19	CASSPQGVGDEQYF
TRBJ2-2	TRBV20-1	CSATRRANTGELFF
TRBJ1-5	TRBV30	CAWSLQGAQPQHF
TRBJ1-3	TRBV2	CASSPGQGFSPSGNTIYF
TRBJ2-1	TRBV28	CASLSLQGAYEQFF
TRBJ2-1	TRBV25-1	CASSYLRAGDNEQFF
TRBJ2-1	TRBV4-1	CASSHGTSGRDGEQFF
TRBJ2-1	TRBV6-5	CASSSNLVPYNEQFF
TRBJ2-2	TRBV19	CASSRGGVTGELFF
TRBJ2-7	TRBV27	CASRGLAGVEAYEQYF